The rows below give T cell receptor beta chains drawn from one sample of a study of T cells after yellow fever vaccination. TCRdb analysed the 5' RACE reads with MiXCR anew, one entry per CDR3 protein. Among some 320,000 distinct CDR3 sequences listed, roughly 9.4% were seen once. Sequenced here: PBMCs, sampled on the day of the first yellow fever vaccination. The receptors originated from a man younger than 30 who received the YFV17D yellow fever vaccine. CDR3s include the opening cysteine and the closing phenylalanine or tryptophan. D genes are given only for firm matches. The listing skips clone size in some rows; elsewhere it reads once, few, many or a size class.

CDR3 DNA	CDR3 protein	V gene	J gene	clone size	D gene
TGTGCCAGCAAGGGCCCCGGGGTACTAGCCAAAAACATTCAGTACTTC	CASKGPGVLAKNIQYF	TRBV12-3/TRBV12-4	TRBJ2-4	.	.
TGTGCCAGCAGATCCGGGACGGCGAACACCGGGGAGCTGTTTTTT	CASRSGTANTGELFF	TRBV12-3/TRBV12-4	TRBJ2-2	.	.
TGCGCCAGCAGCCAAGCTCCCCCCGTCTCGGACAGCTCCTACAATGAGCAGTTCTTC	CASSQAPPVSDSSYNEQFF	TRBV4-1	TRBJ2-1	.	.
TGCAGCGTTGAAGATCGGGGGATGTATAATTCACCCCTCCACTTT	CSVEDRGMYNSPLHF	TRBV29-1	TRBJ1-6	many	.
TGTGCCAGCACCTTGGGACAGGGGGCGAGGGGGACTGAAGCTTTCTTT	CASTLGQGARGTEAFF	TRBV7-9	TRBJ1-1	.	TRBD1
TGTGCCAGCAGCCGGCAGCCGGGGGTAAATGCAGATACGCAGTATTTT	CASSRQPGVNADTQYF	TRBV7-9	TRBJ2-3	many	.
TGCGCCAGCAGAACCCCCTTATCGCGGGGGCCAGACGTAAATGAGCAGTTCTTC	CASRTPLSRGPDVNEQFF	TRBV5-1	TRBJ2-1	many	.
TGCGCCAGCAGAGCTAGTGGGGCAGATACGCAGTATTTT	CASRASGADTQYF	TRBV5-1	TRBJ2-3	once	.
TGCGCCAGCAGCTTGGCCAATCCCACCCCCCTGGGTGAGCAGTTCTTC	CASSLANPTPLGEQFF	TRBV5-1	TRBJ2-1	.	.
TGTGCCAGCAGCTTGGCGGACAAGATACCAACTTGGGGAGATACGCAGTATTTT	CASSLADKIPTWGDTQYF	TRBV11-1	TRBJ2-3	few	.
TGTGCCAGCAGTTCCCGGGACAACAATGAGCAGTTCTTC	CASSSRDNNEQFF	TRBV12-3/TRBV12-4	TRBJ2-1	few	.
TGCGCCAGCAGCTTGGTAGCGGACAGAAACACCGGGGAGCTGTTTTTT	CASSLVADRNTGELFF	TRBV5-1	TRBJ2-2	few	.
TGTGCCAGCAGCTTACAGGGAAATAGCAATCAGCCCCAGCATTTT	CASSLQGNSNQPQHF	TRBV7-2	TRBJ1-5	many	.
TGCGCCAGCATGGGGACAGGGAGCACCGGGGAGCTGTTTTTT	CASMGTGSTGELFF	TRBV5-1	TRBJ2-2	many	TRBD1
TGCGCCAGCAGCTTACTAGCGGAAAGCTCCTACAATGAGCAGTTCTTC	CASSLLAESSYNEQFF	TRBV5-1	TRBJ2-1	many	TRBD2
TGCAGTGCCCCCCGGGACAGTCCCTACAATGAGCAGTTCTTC	CSAPRDSPYNEQFF	TRBV20-1	TRBJ2-1	.	TRBD1
TGCGCCAGCAGCCGAGCTCACGGGACTAGCTTAGATACGCAGTATTTT	CASSRAHGTSLDTQYF	TRBV4-1	TRBJ2-3	.	TRBD2
TGTGCCAGCAGCTTACGGTGGGACGGGAAGCTCCACGTCGGCACTGAAGCTTTCTTT	CASSLRWDGKLHVGTEAFF	TRBV11-1	TRBJ1-1	.	.
TGTGCCACCGGAAGGGCAGGGACAACCTCTGGGGCCAACGTCCTGACTTTC	CATGRAGTTSGANVLTF	TRBV19	TRBJ2-6	few	.
TGTGCCACCAGTGATTTGCAGCTGGGTGAGACCCAGTTCTTC	CATSDLQLGETQFF	TRBV24-1	TRBJ2-1	many	.
TGTGCCAGCAGAAAGGACAGGGGTAATTCACCCCTCCACTTT	CASRKDRGNSPLHF	TRBV2	TRBJ1-6	many	TRBD1
TGTGCCAGCAGTGAACAGGGGGCGATGGATGGCTACACCTTC	CASSEQGAMDGYTF	TRBV2	TRBJ1-2	few	TRBD1
TGTGCCAGCAGCTTGTGGACACTTACGGGGGATGGCTACACCTTC	CASSLWTLTGDGYTF	TRBV7-2	TRBJ1-2	.	.
TGCGCCAGCAGCCCGAGACTAGCGGGGGCGGGGGAGACCCAGTACTTC	CASSPRLAGAGETQYF	TRBV5-1	TRBJ2-5	.	TRBD2
TGTGCCAGCAGCCCCCAGGCGACAACCTACGAGCAGTACTTC	CASSPQATTYEQYF	TRBV11-2	TRBJ2-7	.	.
TGCGCCAGCAGCCCCCTCCTGCGGACCACAGATACGCAGTATTTT	CASSPLLRTTDTQYF	TRBV5-1	TRBJ2-3	.	.
TGTGCCACGAGACAGGGGGCGTCCGAGCAGTACTTC	CATRQGASEQYF	TRBV12-3/TRBV12-4	TRBJ2-7	few	TRBD1
TGTGCCAGCACCGCCTGGGAGGCTGACACTGAAGCTTTCTTT	CASTAWEADTEAFF	TRBV12-3/TRBV12-4	TRBJ1-1	many	.
TGCGCCAGCAGCTGGGGACTAGCGGCGAACACCGGGGAGCTGTTTTTT	CASSWGLAANTGELFF	TRBV5-1	TRBJ2-2	.	TRBD2
TGCAGTGGCCGGACTAGCGGGGGGACCTACCACTACAATGAGCAGTTCTTC	CSGRTSGGTYHYNEQFF	TRBV20-1	TRBJ2-1	.	TRBD2
TGCAGTGCTGGAGGGGGGGGAGGGGCAAACACTGAAGCTTTCTTT	CSAGGGGGANTEAFF	TRBV20-1	TRBJ1-1	few	.
TGTGCCAGCAGCTTAGAGACGGCGAAGCAGTACTTC	CASSLETAKQYF	TRBV7-2	TRBJ2-7	.	.
TGTGCCAGCAGCGTAGCAGCGGGGGTACCCTACGAGCAGTACTTC	CASSVAAGVPYEQYF	TRBV9	TRBJ2-7	.	TRBD2
TGTGCCAGCAGCTTGGGACAGGGGGCCTTTGTTACCTTC	CASSLGQGAFVTF	TRBV5-6	TRBJ1-2	many	TRBD1
TGCGCCAGCAGCCAAGATGCGGACAGGGAGACCCAGTACTTC	CASSQDADRETQYF	TRBV4-3	TRBJ2-5	few	TRBD1